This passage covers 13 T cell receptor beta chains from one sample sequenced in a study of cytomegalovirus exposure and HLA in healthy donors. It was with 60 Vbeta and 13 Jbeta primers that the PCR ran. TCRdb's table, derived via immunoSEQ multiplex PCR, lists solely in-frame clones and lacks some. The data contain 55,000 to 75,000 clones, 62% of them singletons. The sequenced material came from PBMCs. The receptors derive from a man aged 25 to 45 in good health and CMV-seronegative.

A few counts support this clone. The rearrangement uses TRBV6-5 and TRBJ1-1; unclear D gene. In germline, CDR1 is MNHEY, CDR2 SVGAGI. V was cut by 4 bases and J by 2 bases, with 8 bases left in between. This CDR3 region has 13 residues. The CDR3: CASSSLLNTEAFF. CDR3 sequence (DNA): TGTGCCAGCAGTTCCCTTCTTAACACTGAAGCTTTCTTT.

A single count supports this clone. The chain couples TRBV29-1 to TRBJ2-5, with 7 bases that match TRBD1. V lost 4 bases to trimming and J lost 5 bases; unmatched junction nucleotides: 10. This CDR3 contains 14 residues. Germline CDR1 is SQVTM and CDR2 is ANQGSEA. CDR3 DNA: TGCAGCGTTGTGCAGGGGGACGATGGGGAGACCCAGTACTTC. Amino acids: CSVVQGDDGETQYF.

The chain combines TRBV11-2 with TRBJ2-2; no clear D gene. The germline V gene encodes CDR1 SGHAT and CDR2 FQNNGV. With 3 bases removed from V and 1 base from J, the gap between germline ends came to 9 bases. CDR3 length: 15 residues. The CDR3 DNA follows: TGTGCCAGCAGCTTTAGACTGGGGAACACCGGGGAGCTGTTTTTT. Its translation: CASSFRLGNTGELFF.

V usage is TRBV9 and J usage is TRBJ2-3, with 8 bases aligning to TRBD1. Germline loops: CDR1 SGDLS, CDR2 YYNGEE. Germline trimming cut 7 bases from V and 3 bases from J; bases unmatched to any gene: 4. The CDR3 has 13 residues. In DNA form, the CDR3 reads TGTGCCAGCCGAGGACAGGGTACAGATACGCAGTATTTT. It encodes CASRGQGTDTQYF.

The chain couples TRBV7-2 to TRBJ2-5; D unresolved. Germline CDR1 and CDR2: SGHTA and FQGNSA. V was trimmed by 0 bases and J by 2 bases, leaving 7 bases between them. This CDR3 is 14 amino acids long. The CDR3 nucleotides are TGTGCCAGCAGCTTAGCGGGCTTACAAGAGACCCAGTACTTC. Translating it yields CASSLAGLQETQYF.

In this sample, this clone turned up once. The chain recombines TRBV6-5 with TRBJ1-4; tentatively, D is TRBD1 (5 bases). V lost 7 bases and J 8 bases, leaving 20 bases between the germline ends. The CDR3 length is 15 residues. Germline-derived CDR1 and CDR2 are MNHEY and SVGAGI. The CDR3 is CASTNTGGRSEKLFF. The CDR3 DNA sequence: TGTGCCAGCACCAACACCGGGGGACGTAGCGAAAAACTGTTTTTT.

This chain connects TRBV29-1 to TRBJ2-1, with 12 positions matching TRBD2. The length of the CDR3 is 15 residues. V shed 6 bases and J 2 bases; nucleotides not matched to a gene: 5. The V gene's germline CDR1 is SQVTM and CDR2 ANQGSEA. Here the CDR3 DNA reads TGCAGCGTCGCGGGACTAGCGGGTCCCTACAATGAGCAGTTCTTC. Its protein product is CSVAGLAGPYNEQFF.

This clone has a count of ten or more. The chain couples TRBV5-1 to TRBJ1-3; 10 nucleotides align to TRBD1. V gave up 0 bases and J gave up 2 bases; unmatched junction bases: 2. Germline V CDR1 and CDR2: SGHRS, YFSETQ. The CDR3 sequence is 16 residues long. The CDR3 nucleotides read TGCGCCAGCAGCTTGGATGACAGGGGGCCTGGAAACACCATATATTTT. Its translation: CASSLDDRGPGNTIYF.

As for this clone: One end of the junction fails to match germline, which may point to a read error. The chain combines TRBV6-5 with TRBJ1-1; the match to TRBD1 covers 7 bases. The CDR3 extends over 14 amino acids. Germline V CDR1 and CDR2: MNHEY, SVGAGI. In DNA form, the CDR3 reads TGTGCCAGCAGTACCCGACAGGGTTTAGGGTTGGCGGGCTTT. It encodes CASSTRQGLGLAGF.

The CDR3 DNA sequence: TGTGCCAGCAGCAAGGACAGGAGCAACACTGAAGCTTTCTTT. Protein: CASSKDRSNTEAFF. The rearrangement uses TRBV6-1 and TRBJ1-1, with 7 bases identical to TRBD1. This CDR3 region has 14 residues. The V and J ends lost 6 bases and 2 bases, in that order; junction bases with no gene match: 6. Germline assignment: CDR1 MNHNS and CDR2 SASEGT.

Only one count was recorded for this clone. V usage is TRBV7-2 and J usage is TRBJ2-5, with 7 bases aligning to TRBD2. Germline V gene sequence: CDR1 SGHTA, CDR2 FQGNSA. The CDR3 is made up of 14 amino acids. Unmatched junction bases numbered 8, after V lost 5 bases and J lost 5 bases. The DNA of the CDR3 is TGTGCCAGCAGCCTCCTCAGGGAGGGCGAGACCCAGTACTTC. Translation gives CASSLLREGETQYF.

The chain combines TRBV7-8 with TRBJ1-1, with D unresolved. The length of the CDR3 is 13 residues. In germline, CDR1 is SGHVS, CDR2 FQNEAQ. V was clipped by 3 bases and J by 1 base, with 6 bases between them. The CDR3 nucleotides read TGTGCCAGCAGCTTCGGGGAGAACACTGAAGCTTTCTTT. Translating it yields CASSFGENTEAFF.

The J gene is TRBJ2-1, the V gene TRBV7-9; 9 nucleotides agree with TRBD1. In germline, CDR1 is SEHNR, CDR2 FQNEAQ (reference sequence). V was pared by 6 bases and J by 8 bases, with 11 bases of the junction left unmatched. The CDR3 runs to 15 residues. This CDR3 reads CASRYRDRVVDEQFF. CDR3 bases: TGTGCCAGCAGGTACAGGGACAGGGTGGTCGATGAGCAGTTCTTC.